What follows are 19 T cell receptor beta chains derived from one specimen sequenced in a study of T cell changes during pregnancy in multiple sclerosis. Assay used: immunoSEQ multiplex PCR; TCRdb lists only in-frame clones, some missing. The sample yields about 36,000 clones, around 90% seen once. The material was CD4+ T cells from peripheral blood mononuclear cells, obtained in the first trimester of pregnancy. These receptors were taken from a female donor with multiple sclerosis, enrolled in a pregnancy study.

The chain links TRBV5-4 to TRBJ2-2; 7 bases align to TRBD1. Germline lookup yields CDR1 SGHNT and CDR2 YYREEE (reference sequence). The CDR3 length is 15 residues. V dropped 1 base and J dropped 0; count of bases not matched to a gene: 0. CDR3 amino acids: CASSLTGANTGELFF. The CDR3 DNA follows: TGTGCCAGCAGCTTGACAGGGGCGAACACCGGGGAGCTGTTTTTT. Based on the CDR3 plus reference TRBV5-4 and TRBJ2-2, the full variable domain is ETGVTQSPTHLIKTRGQQVTLRCSSQSGHNTVSWYQQALGQGPQFIFQYYREEENGRGNFPPRFSGLQFPNYSSELNVNALELDDSALYLCASSLTGANTGELFFGEGSRLTVL.

This clone was seen only a few times. The chain is built from TRBV5-1 and TRBJ1-1; D is possibly TRBD1 (5 bases). The germline V and J ends were trimmed by 4 bases and 4 bases, with 14 bases remaining between them. This CDR3 has 14 residues. CDR1 and CDR2 (germline): SGHRS, YFSETQ. This CDR3 is CASSRDGRGTEAFF. The CDR3 coding sequence is TGCGCCAGCAGCCGGGACGGGAGAGGCACTGAAGCTTTCTTT.

The V and J genes are TRBV2 and TRBJ1-3; 11 bases are a match to TRBD1. Germline V lookup: CDR1 SNHLY, CDR2 FYNNEI. This CDR3 region has 16 residues. Trimming took 5 bases from V and 8 from J; bases not matched to a gene: 11. The CDR3 loop reads CASSFFAGTGGYTIYF. The DNA for the CDR3 is TGTGCCAGCAGTTTTTTCGCCGGGACAGGGGGTTACACCATATATTTT.

This chain connects TRBV10-2 to TRBJ1-1; 7 positions match TRBD1. CDR1 is WSHSY and CDR2 is SAAADI in the germline V gene. The CDR3 runs 13 residues. Trimming took 5 bases from V and 8 from J; bases not matched to a gene: 8. The CDR3 is CASSKLGGNEAFF. The CDR3 coding sequence is TGCGCCAGCAGTAAATTAGGGGGCAACGAAGCTTTCTTT.

In this sample, this clone turned up a few times. V and J are TRBV14 and TRBJ1-1, with 11 bases lining up with TRBD1. The CDR3 sequence is 16 residues long. After removal of 4 bases from V and 3 bases from J, the junction contained 7 bases not matched to a gene. Germline assignment: CDR1 SGHDN and CDR2 FVKESK. The CDR3 DNA is TGTGCCAGCAGCCCCGGGACAGGGGGTTCACACACTGAAGCTTTCTTT. The encoded protein is CASSPGTGGSHTEAFF.

This chain joins TRBV2 and TRBJ1-1, with a weak D call TRBD1 (5 bases). V lost 2 bases to trimming and J lost 5 bases, with 9 bases between them. Germline V CDR1 and CDR2: SNHLY, FYNNEI. This CDR3 is built from 13 residues. The CDR3 bases are TGTGCCAGCAGTGAATTCAGGGAAACTGAAGCTTTCTTT. This codes for CASSEFRETEAFF.

The chain employs TRBV12-5 and TRBJ1-1; 11 positions match TRBD1. Germline assignment: CDR1 LGHNT and CDR2 FRNRAP. The CDR3 is 15 residues long. Germline trimming cut 5 bases from V and 5 bases from J; bases unmatched to any gene: 7. This CDR3 is CASGRPGQGVTEAFF. CDR3 bases: TGTGCTAGTGGTAGGCCGGGACAGGGGGTAACTGAAGCTTTCTTT.

The chain uses TRBV4-1 and TRBJ1-2; D uncertain. The CDR3 covers 16 residues. V lost 0 bases and J lost 5, with 16 bases in between. Germline CDR1 reads MGHRA; CDR2 reads YSYEKL. The CDR3 DNA is TGCGCCAGCAGCCAAGAGTCGAGCAGCGGGAGGTATGGCTACACCTTC. This sequence encodes CASSQESSSGRYGYTF.

The chain links TRBV29-1 to TRBJ1-1, with D maybe TRBD1 (5 bases). CDR3 size: 17 residues. The ends were cut back, 0 bases at V and 4 bases at J, with 21 bases in the middle. From germline, CDR1 is SQVTM and CDR2 ANQGSEA. The CDR3 loop is CSVEDPRAGKGFTEAFF. The CDR3 nucleotides are TGCAGCGTTGAAGATCCTAGAGCGGGTAAGGGGTTCACTGAAGCTTTCTTT.

This rearrangement joins TRBV6-5 to TRBJ1-1; D possibly corresponds to TRBD1 (5 bases). The CDR3 covers 13 residues. V dropped 6 bases and J dropped 0 bases, with 8 bases sitting between them. Germline V gives CDR1 MNHEY, CDR2 SVGAGI. Written as DNA, the CDR3 is TGTGCCAGCAGCCCGACAGTGAACACTGAAGCTTTCTTT. This gives the protein CASSPTVNTEAFF.

The chain has TRBV9 and TRBJ2-1, with 7 bases matching TRBD1. This CDR3 region has 15 residues. Trimming cost V 3 bases and J 2 bases; bases outside gene matches: 5. Germline V CDR1 and CDR2: SGDLS, YYNGEE. CDR3 in amino acids: CASSARDRTYNEQFF. CDR3 nucleotide sequence: TGTGCCAGCAGCGCCCGGGACAGAACCTACAATGAGCAGTTCTTC.

This clone has more than one count but fewer than ten. The rearrangement uses TRBV7-6 and TRBJ1-1; TRBD1 agrees at 10 bases. This CDR3 is built from 13 residues. The junction had 8 bases not matched to a gene; V was cut back by 6 bases and J by 10 bases. In germline, CDR1 is SGHVS, CDR2 FNYEAQ. The DNA for the CDR3 is TGTGCCAGCAGTTCGGGACAGGGGAGCCGAGCTTTCTTT. Its translation: CASSSGQGSRAFF.

As DNA, the CDR3 is TGTGCCAGCAGTCATACAGGGGGCCGGGGTAATTCACCCCTCCACTTT. Translation: CASSHTGGRGNSPLHF. The chain joins TRBV6-6 to TRBJ1-6; 9 positions match TRBD1. CDR3 length: 16 amino acids. J gave up 6 bases and V 5 bases, and 8 bases lay outside the gene matches. CDR1 and CDR2 from the germline V gene are MNHNY and SVGAGI (reference sequence).

The chain combines TRBV6-5 with TRBJ2-2; possible D gene TRBD2, 6 bases. The CDR3 is 15 amino acids. The germline CDR1 and CDR2 sequences are MNHEY and SVGAGI. Trimming cost V 6 bases and J 4 bases, with 15 bases left between them. CDR3 coding DNA: TGTGCCAGCAGAGGAGCGGGTAGGCCCACCGGGGAGCTGTTTTTT. Encoded protein: CASRGAGRPTGELFF.

The chain is built from TRBV4-2 and TRBJ2-5; 7 bases align to TRBD2. The length of the CDR3 is 16 residues. Germline lookup yields CDR1 LGHNA and CDR2 YNFKEQ. V gave up 0 bases and J gave up 3 bases; unmatched junction bases: 7. CDR3 in amino acids: CASSQDWWGGKETQYF. The DNA of the CDR3 is TGTGCCAGCAGCCAAGATTGGTGGGGGGGAAAAGAGACCCAGTACTTC.

The CDR3 nucleotides read TGTGCCAGCAGTGAAGCCACAGGCGGCAGGCAGCCCCAGCATTTT. It is translated as CASSEATGGRQPQHF. The chain recombines TRBV6-1 with TRBJ1-5, with D possibly matching TRBD1 (5 bases). This CDR3 region has 15 residues. Trimming took 0 bases from V and 7 from J, leaving 13 bases between them. Germline CDR1 and CDR2: MNHNS and SASEGT.

The chain uses TRBV2 and TRBJ2-5, with 7 bases identical to TRBD1. The V and J ends lost 5 bases and 5 bases, in that order; junction bases with no gene match: 8. The germline V gene has CDR1 SNHLY and CDR2 FYNNEI. The CDR3 runs to 14 residues. Written as DNA, the CDR3 is TGTGCCAGCAGTCTGGACAGGCGGTGGGAGACCCAGTACTTC. Its protein product is CASSLDRRWETQYF. Full variable domain (missing parts from reference TRBV2 and TRBJ2-5): EPEVTQTPSHQVTQMGQEVILRCVPISNHLYFYWYRQILGQKVEFLVSFYNNEISEKSEIFDDQFSVERPDGSNFTLKIRSTKLEDSAMYFCASSLDRRWETQYFGPGTRLLVL.

V is TRBV27 and J is TRBJ2-7, with D possibly TRBD1 on 6 matching bases. V gave up 3 bases and J gave up 4 bases, with 10 bases separating them. The CDR3 runs to 13 residues. Germline V gene lookup returns CDR1 MNHEY and CDR2 SMNVEV (reference sequence). CDR3 residues: CASSFRGYYEQYF. In DNA form, the CDR3 reads TGTGCCAGCAGTTTCAGGGGCTATTACGAGCAGTACTTC.

The chain recombines TRBV6-5 with TRBJ1-2; TRBD1 might be the D (5 bases). The germline gives CDR1 MNHEY, CDR2 SVGAGI. Trimming cost V 4 bases and J 3 bases, with 12 bases left between them. CDR3 length: 14 amino acids. The CDR3 loop reads CASSLAGGDYGYTF. In DNA, the CDR3 is TGTGCCAGCAGTTTGGCTGGGGGGGACTATGGCTACACCTTC.